One and the same sample provided the 13 T cell receptor beta chains below, sequenced in a study of cytomegalovirus exposure and HLA in healthy donors. Repertoires were generated with immunoSEQ multiplex PCR, while TCRdb's copy carries only in-frame clones and drops some. The data show about 200,000 clones, around 88% seen once. Sequencing was performed on PBMCs. The receptors derive from a woman aged 18-35 years in good health and CMV-seronegative.

In this sample, this clone turned up once. The J gene is TRBJ1-2, the V gene TRBV7-3; D ambiguous. Trimming removed 5 bases at V and 0 bases at J, with 7 bases between. The CDR3 extends over 13 amino acids. Looked up from germline, CDR1 is SGHTA and CDR2 is FQGTGA. CDR3 DNA sequence: TGTGCCAGCAGCCAACAGCCTAACTATGGCTACACCTTC. Protein: CASSQQPNYGYTF.

V gene TRBV27 combines with J gene TRBJ2-2; 7 positions agree with TRBD2. Germline-derived CDR1 and CDR2 are MNHEY and SMNVEV (reference sequence). The length of the CDR3 is 15 residues. V dropped 2 bases and J dropped 3; count of bases not matched to a gene: 3. The CDR3 loop reads CASSLTAGDTGELFF. The CDR3 bases are TGTGCCAGCAGTTTAACGGCGGGAGACACCGGGGAGCTGTTTTTT.

The V and J genes are TRBV2 and TRBJ1-2; 9 bases are a match to TRBD1. J was trimmed by 0 bases and V by 11 bases; bases with no gene match: 22. The CDR3 has 19 amino acids. Germline V gene lookup returns CDR1 SNHLY and CDR2 FYNNEI. The CDR3 region is CAHLTSPGTGTRTNYGYTF. For the CDR3, the DNA is TGTGCCCACCTAACCTCCCCCGGGACAGGGACAAGGACTAACTATGGCTACACCTTC.

This clone came up once. The V gene is TRBV28, the J gene TRBJ2-7; 8 nucleotides align to TRBD2. V was clipped by 7 bases and J by 0 bases; unmatched bases: 14. CDR3 length: 17 residues. Germline V gene sequence: CDR1 MDHEN, CDR2 SYDVKM. The CDR3 nucleotides read TGTGCCAGCATCCAAAGCCCAGGGCGGGAGGACTCCTACGAGCAGTACTTC. Translating gives CASIQSPGREDSYEQYF. The full variable domain, in which reference TRBV28 and TRBJ2-7 provide the parts outside the CDR3, is DVKVTQSSRYLVKRTGEKVFLECVQDMDHENMFWYRQDPGLGLRLIYFSYDVKMKEKGDIPEGYSVSREKKERFSLILESASTNQTSMYLCASIQSPGREDSYEQYFGPGTRLTVT.

The V gene is TRBV7-2, the J gene TRBJ2-7; 9 positions match TRBD2. The V segment lost 2 bases and the J segment 3 bases; nucleotides outside the gene matches: 5. CDR1 is SGHTA and CDR2 is FQGNSA in the germline V gene. The CDR3 sequence is 15 residues long. CDR3 sequence reads: CASSLISGRGYEQYF. Written as DNA, the CDR3 is TGTGCCAGCAGCTTAATTAGCGGGAGAGGCTACGAGCAGTACTTC.

The chain carries TRBV4-1 and TRBJ2-1, with a tentative D call TRBD2 (5 bases). Germline V lookup: CDR1 MGHRA, CDR2 YSYEKL. V was cut by 9 bases and J by 9 bases, with 21 bases left in between. The CDR3 extends over 14 amino acids. CDR3 in amino acids: CASQTTSVEGEQFF. The CDR3 bases are TGCGCCAGTCAGACAACCTCTGTCGAGGGTGAGCAGTTCTTC.

The rearrangement uses TRBV6-6 and TRBJ2-2, with 8 bases identical to TRBD2. CDR3 size: 15 residues. After removal of 7 bases from V and 5 bases from J, the junction contained 9 bases not matched to a gene. Germline lookup yields CDR1 MNHNY and CDR2 SVGAGI (reference sequence). In DNA form, the CDR3 reads TGTGCCAGCACTATAGCGGGAAAGGGGACCGGGGAGCTGTTTTTT. This gives the protein CASTIAGKGTGELFF.

The chain employs TRBV28 and TRBJ1-4; weak D call: TRBD1 (5 bases). The CDR3 runs to 15 residues. V was pared by 4 bases and J by 10 bases, with 19 bases between. Germline assignment: CDR1 MDHEN and CDR2 SYDVKM. The CDR3 reads CASSSTGSVHRKLFF. The CDR3 DNA sequence: TGTGCCAGCAGTTCCACAGGTTCCGTTCACAGAAAACTGTTTTTT.

This clone has a single count. This sequence joins TRBV4-3 and TRBJ1-1, with D tentatively TRBD1 (5 bases). The CDR3 spans 15 residues. Trimming left V 0 bases short and J 5 bases short, with 13 bases between. From germline, CDR1 is LGHNA and CDR2 YSLEER. In nucleotides, the CDR3 is TGCGCCAGCAGCCAAGATCGATCAGGGAGGACTGAAGCTTTCTTT. This translates into CASSQDRSGRTEAFF.

The gene calls are TRBV2 and TRBJ2-7; D not certain. The germline V gene encodes CDR1 SNHLY and CDR2 FYNNEI. The CDR3 consists of 11 residues. Trimming took 9 bases from V and 3 from J, leaving 9 bases between them. The CDR3 loop reads CASSGLYEQYF. The CDR3 DNA reads as TGTGCCAGTTCGGGTCTCTACGAGCAGTACTTC.

V is TRBV6-6 and J is TRBJ2-1; D may be TRBD2 (5 bases). CDR1 and CDR2 (germline): MNHNY, SVGAGI (reference sequence). V was pared by 0 bases and J by 9 bases, with 6 bases between. The CDR3 runs to 12 residues. The CDR3 loop reads CASSYSRVEQFF. The CDR3 bases are TGTGCCAGCAGTTACTCGCGGGTTGAGCAGTTCTTC.

The rearrangement links TRBV30 to TRBJ2-7; a possible D gene is TRBD2 (5 bases). The germline gives CDR1 GTSNPN, CDR2 SVGIG (reference sequence). The germline V and J ends were trimmed by 6 bases and 2 bases, with 20 bases remaining between them. This CDR3 is 15 amino acids long. CDR3 DNA: TGTGCCTGCCAAGCTGAGATTGGGAGAACCTACGAGCAGTACTTC. Translating gives CACQAEIGRTYEQYF.

V and J are TRBV5-8 and TRBJ1-2; 9 bases fit TRBD1. V was pared by 3 bases and J by 8 bases, with 17 bases of the junction left unmatched. This CDR3 is built from 17 residues. The germline CDR1 and CDR2 sequences are SGHTS and YDEGEE. CDR3 sequence reads: CASSSPGKTGGPPGYTF. The CDR3 DNA is TGTGCCAGCAGCTCACCGGGAAAAACAGGGGGCCCTCCGGGCTACACCTTC. Combining the CDR3 with reference TRBV5-8 and TRBJ1-2 gives the whole variable domain EAGVTQSPTHLIKTRGQQATLRCSPISGHTSVYWYQQALGLGLQFLLWYDEGEERNRGNFPPRFSGRQFPNYSSELNVNALELEDSALYLCASSSPGKTGGPPGYTFGSGTRLTVV.